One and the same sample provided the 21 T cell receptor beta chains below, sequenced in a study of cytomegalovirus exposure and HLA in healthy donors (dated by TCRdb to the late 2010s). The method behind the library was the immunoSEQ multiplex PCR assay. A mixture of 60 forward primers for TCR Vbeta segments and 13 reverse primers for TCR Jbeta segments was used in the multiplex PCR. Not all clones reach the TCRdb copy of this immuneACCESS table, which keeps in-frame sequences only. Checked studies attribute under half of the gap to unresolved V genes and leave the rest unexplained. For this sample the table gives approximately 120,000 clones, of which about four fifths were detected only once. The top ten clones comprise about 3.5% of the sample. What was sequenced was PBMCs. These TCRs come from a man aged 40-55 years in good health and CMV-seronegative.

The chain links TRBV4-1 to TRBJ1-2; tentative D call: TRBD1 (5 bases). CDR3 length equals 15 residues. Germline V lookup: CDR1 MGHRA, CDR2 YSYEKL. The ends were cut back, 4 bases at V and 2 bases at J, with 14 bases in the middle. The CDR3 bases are TGCGCCAGCAGCCCATCGGCAGGGCCGAACTATGGCTACACCTTC. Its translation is CASSPSAGPNYGYTF.

The CDR3 sequence: CASMVQSSYEQYF. CDR3 nucleotides: TGTGCCAGCATGGTACAGTCCTCCTACGAGCAGTACTTC. The chain carries TRBV21-1 and TRBJ2-7; TRBD1 is taken as the D call from the table, unchecked against the DNA. TRBV21-1 is recorded as a pseudogene. This CDR3 comprises 13 residues.

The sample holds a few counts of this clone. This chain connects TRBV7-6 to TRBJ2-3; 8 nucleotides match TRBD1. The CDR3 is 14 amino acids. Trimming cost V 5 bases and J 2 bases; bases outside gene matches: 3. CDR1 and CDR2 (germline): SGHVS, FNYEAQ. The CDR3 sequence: CASSRDRNTDTQYF. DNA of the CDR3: TGTGCCAGCAGCCGGGACAGGAACACAGATACGCAGTATTTT.

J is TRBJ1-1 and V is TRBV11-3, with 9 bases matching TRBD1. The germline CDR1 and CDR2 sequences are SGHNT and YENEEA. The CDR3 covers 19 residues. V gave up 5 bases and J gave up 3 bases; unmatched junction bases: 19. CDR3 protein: CASSGGGTGLFEGDTEAFF. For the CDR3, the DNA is TGTGCCAGCAGCGGCGGGGGGACAGGGTTGTTCGAAGGGGACACTGAAGCTTTCTTT.

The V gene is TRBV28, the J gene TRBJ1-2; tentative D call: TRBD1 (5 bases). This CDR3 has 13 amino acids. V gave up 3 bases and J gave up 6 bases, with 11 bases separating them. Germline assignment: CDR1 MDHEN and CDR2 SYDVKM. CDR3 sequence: CASSFGGADGYTF. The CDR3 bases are TGTGCCAGCAGTTTCGGGGGTGCGGATGGCTACACCTTC.

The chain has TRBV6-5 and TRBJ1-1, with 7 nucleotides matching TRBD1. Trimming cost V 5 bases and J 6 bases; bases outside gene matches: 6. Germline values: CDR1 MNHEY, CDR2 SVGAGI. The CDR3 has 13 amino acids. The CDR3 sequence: CASSRRGTAEAFF. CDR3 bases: TGTGCCAGCAGTCGACGGGGGACAGCTGAAGCTTTCTTT.

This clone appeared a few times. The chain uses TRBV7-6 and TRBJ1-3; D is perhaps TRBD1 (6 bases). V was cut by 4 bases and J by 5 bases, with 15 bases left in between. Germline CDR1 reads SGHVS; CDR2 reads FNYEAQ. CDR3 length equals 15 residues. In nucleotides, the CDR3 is TGTGCCAGCAGCTCACAACCGGGGGGCAGAAACACCATATATTTT. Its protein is CASSSQPGGRNTIYF.

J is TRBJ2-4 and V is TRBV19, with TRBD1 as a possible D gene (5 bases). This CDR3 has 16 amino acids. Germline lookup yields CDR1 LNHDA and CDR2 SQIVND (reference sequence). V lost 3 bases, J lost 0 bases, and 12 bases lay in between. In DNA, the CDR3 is TGTGCCAGTAGTATCCGCAGGGTTTTAGCCAAAAACATTCAGTACTTC. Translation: CASSIRRVLAKNIQYF.

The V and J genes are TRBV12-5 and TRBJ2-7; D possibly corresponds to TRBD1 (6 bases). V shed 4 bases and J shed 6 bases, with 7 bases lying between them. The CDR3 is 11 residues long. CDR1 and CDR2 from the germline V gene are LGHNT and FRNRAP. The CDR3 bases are TGTGCTAGTGGTTACAGGGCCGAGCAGTACTTC. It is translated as CASGYRAEQYF.

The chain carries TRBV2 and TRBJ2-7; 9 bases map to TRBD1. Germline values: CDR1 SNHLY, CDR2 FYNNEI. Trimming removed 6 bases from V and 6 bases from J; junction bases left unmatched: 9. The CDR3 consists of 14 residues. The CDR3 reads CASRESGTGTEQYF. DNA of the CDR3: TGTGCCAGCAGGGAGAGTGGGACAGGGACCGAGCAGTACTTC.

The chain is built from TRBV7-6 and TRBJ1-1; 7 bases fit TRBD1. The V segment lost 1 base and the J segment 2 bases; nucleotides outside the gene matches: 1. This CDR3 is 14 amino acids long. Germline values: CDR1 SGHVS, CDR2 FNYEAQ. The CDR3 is CASSLGDSNTEAFF. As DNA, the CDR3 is TGTGCCAGCAGCTTAGGGGACAGCAACACTGAAGCTTTCTTT.

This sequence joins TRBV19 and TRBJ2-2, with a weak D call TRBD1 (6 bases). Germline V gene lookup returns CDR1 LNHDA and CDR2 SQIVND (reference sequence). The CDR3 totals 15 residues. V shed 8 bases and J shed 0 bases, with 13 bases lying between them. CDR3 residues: CASSWGTTNTGELFF. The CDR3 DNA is TGTGCCAGTTCCTGGGGGACAACGAACACCGGGGAGCTGTTTTTT.

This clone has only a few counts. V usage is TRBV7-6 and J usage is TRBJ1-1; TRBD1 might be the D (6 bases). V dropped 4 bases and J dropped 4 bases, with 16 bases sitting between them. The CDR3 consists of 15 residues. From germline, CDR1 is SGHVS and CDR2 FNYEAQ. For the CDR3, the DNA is TGTGCCAGCAGCTCAAGAGGCGGGGGGCGCACTGAAGCTTTCTTT. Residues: CASSSRGGGRTEAFF.

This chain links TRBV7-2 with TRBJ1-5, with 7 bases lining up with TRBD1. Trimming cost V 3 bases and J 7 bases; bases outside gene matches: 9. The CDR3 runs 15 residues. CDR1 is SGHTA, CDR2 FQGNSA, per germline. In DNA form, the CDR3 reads TGTGCCAGCAGCTTCCGGACAGGCGAGGGGCAGCCCCAGCATTTT. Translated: CASSFRTGEGQPQHF.

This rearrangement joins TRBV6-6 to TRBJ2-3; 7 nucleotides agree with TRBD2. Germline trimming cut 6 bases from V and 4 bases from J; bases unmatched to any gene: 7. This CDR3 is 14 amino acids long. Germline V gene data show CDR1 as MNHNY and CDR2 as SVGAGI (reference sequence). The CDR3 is CASRNGGGADTQYF. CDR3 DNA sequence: TGTGCCAGCAGAAACGGCGGGGGAGCAGATACGCAGTATTTT.

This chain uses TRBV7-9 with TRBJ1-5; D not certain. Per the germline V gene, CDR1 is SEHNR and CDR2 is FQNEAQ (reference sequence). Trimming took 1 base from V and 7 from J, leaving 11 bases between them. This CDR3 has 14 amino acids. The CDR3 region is CASSLGSGGQPQHF. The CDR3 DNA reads TGTGCCAGCAGCTTAGGAAGTGGAGGACAGCCCCAGCATTTT.

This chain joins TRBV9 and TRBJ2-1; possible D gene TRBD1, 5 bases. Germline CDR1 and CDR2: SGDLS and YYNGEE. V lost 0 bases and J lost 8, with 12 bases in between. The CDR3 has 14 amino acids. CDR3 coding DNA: TGTGCCAGCAGCGTAGGCCAGGGCTGGGATGAGCAGTTCTTC. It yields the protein CASSVGQGWDEQFF.

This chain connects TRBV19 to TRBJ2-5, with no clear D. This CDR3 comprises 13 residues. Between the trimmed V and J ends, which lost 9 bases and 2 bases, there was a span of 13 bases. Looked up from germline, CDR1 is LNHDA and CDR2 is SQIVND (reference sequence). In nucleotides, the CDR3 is TGTGCCAGCAACCCGCGGCCTCAAGAGACCCAGTACTTC. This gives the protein CASNPRPQETQYF.

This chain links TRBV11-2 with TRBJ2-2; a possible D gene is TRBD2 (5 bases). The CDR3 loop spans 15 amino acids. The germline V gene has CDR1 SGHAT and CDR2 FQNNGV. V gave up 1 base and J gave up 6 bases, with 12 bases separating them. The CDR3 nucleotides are TGTGCCAGCAGCTTAGGACGGGATAGGGCCGGGGAGCTGTTTTTT. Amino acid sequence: CASSLGRDRAGELFF.

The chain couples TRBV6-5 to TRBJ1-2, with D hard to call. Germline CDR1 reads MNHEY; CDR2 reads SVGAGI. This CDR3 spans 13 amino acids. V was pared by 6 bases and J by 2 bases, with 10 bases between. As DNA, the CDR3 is TGTGCCAGCAGCCTCTCGAGCAACTATGGCTACACCTTC. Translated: CASSLSSNYGYTF.

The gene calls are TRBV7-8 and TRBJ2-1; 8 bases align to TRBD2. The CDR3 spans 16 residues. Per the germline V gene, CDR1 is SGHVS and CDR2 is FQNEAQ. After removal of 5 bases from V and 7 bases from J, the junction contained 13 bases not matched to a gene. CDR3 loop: CASSAPGRGLVNEQFF. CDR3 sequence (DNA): TGTGCCAGCAGCGCCCCCGGGAGGGGCCTGGTAAATGAGCAGTTCTTC.